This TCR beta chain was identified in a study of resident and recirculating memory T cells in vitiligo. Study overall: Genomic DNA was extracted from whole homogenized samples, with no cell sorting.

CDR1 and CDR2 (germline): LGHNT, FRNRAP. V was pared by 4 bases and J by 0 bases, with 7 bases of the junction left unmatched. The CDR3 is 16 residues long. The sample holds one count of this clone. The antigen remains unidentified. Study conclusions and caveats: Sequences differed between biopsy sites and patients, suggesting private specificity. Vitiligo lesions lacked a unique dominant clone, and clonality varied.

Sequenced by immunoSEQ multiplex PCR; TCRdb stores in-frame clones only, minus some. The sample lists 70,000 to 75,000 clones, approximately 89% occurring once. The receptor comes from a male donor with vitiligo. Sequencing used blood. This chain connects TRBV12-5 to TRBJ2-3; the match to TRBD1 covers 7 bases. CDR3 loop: CASGSGQVSSTDTQYF. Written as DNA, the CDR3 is TGTGCTAGTGGTTCCGGACAGGTCAGTAGCACAGATACGCAGTATTTT. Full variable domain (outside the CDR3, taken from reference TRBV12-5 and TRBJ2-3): DARVTQTPRHKVTEMGQEVTMRCQPILGHNTVFWYRQTMMQGLELLAYFRNRAPLDDSGMPKDRFSAEMPDATLATLKIQPSEPRDSAVYFCASGSGQVSSTDTQYFGPGTRLTVL.